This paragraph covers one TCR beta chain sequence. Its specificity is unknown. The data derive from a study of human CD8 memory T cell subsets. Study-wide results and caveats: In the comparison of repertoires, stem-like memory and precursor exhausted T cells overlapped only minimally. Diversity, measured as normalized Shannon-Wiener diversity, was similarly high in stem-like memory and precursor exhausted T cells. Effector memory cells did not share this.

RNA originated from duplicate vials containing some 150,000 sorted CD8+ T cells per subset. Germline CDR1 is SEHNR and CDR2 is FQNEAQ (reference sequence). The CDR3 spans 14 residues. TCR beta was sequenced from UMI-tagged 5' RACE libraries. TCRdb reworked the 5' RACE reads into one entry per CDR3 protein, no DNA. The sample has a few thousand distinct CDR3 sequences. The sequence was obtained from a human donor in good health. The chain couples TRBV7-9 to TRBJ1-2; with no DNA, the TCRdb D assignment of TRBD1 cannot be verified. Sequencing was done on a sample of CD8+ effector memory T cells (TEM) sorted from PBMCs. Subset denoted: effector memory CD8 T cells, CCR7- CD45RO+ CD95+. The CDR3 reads CASSYGQGFYGYTF. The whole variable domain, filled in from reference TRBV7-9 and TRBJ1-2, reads DTGVSQNPRHKITKRGQNVTFRCDPISEHNRLYWYRQTLGQGPEFLTYFQNEAQLEKSRLLSDRFSAERPKGSFSTLEIQRTEQGDSAMYLCASSYGQGFYGYTFGSGTRLTVV.